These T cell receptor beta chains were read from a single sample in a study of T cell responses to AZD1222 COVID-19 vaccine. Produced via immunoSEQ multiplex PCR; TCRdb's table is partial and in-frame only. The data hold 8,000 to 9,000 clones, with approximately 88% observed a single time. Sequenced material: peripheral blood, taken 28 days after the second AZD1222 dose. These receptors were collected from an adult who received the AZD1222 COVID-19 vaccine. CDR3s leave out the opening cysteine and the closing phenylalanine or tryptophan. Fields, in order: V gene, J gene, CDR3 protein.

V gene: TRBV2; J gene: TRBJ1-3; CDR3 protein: ASSDLRGSGNTIY
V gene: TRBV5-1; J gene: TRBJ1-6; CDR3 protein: ASSHEQGNNSPLH
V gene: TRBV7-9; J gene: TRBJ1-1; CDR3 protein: ASSLEISSAVAF
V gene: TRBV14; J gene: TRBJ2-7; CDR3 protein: ASSQSLAGSYEQY
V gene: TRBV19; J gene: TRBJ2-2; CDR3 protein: ASRRAANTGELF
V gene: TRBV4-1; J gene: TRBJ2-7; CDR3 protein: ASSQGEGASYEQY
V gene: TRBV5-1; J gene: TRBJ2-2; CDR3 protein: ASKLGWGQGNTGELF
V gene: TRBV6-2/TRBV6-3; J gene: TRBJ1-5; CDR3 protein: ASSFPTGVRD
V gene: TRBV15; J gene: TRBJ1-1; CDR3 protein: ATSRDLWGPTEAF
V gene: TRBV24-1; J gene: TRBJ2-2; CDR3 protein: ATSDLTGELF
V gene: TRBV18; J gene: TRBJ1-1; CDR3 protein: ASSPRVLALLNTEAF
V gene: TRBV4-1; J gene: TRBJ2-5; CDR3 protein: ASSPTASGGETQY
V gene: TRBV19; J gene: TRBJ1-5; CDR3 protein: ASSMNDYSNQPQH
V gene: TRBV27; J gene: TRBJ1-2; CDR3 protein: ASSFRRTGPYT